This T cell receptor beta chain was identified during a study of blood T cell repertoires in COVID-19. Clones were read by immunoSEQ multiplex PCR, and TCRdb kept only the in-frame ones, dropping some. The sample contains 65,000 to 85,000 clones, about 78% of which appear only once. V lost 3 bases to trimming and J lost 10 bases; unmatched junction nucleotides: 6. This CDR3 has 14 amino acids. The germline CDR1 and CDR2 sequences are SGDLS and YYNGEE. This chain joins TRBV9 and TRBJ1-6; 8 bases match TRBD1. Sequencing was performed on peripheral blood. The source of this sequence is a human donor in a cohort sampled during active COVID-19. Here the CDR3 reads CASSDGQGRSPLHF. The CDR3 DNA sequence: TGTGCCAGCAGCGACGGACAGGGTCGGTCACCCCTCCACTTT.